This T cell receptor beta chain is from a study of blood T cells in healthy people across ages. General study points: Diversity estimates from one million T cells were considered underestimates. The unknown donor CMV status may have confounded expanded clonotype changes. TCR beta diversity, measured per million T cells, fell in a roughly linear way with age.

In the case of this clonotype: Its antigen is as yet unknown.

Samples each yielded at least 5.5 micrograms of total RNA. Germline V gene lookup returns CDR1 SEHNR and CDR2 FQNEAQ (reference sequence). The ends were cut back, 5 bases at V and 0 bases at J, with 13 bases in the middle. The CDR3 is 15 residues long. Primed by a sample-barcoded 5' primer and a J-beta primer mix, a second PCR proceeded for 7 to 11 cycles. In TCRdb, the 5' RACE reads were re-called with MiXCR into one record per CDR3 protein. The sample has around 990,000 distinct CDR3 sequences; under 40% are singletons. The clonotype originates from a man aged 18-30 years in good health. V and J are TRBV7-9 and TRBJ1-2, with D uncertain. Sequencing used blood. Here the CDR3 reads CASSPPGRANYGYTF. The CDR3 DNA sequence: TGTGCCAGCAGCCCCCCAGGAAGAGCTAACTATGGCTACACCTTC.